This paragraph covers one T cell receptor beta chain sequence. This sample stems from a study of blood T cell repertoires in COVID-19. Study context: Some COVID-19 samples were acute and others convalescent; all came from the United States, Italy and Spain. In each case, the material was cDNA or gDNA derived from T cells, B-cell-depleted T cells, or PBMCs.

Germline-derived CDR1 and CDR2 are SGHAT and FQNNGV. CDR3 size: 16 residues. Losses at the gene ends were 1 base for V and 4 bases for J; bases not matched to a gene: 6. In the original processing: Reference gene primer amplification yielded estimated nucleated cell counts. The repertoire was sequenced with immunoSEQ multiplex PCR; TCRdb's copy has only in-frame clones and lacks some. V, J and clone size are taken as reported in that table, and D and trimming were inferred from the DNA itself. Of fewer than 350,000 clones in the sample, 65% to 90% were seen once. The genes are TRBV11-2 and TRBJ2-1, with 8 positions matching TRBD2. This sequence originates from a woman in her 70s with COVID-19, enrolled during active disease. The specimen was peripheral blood. The CDR3 region has the DNA TGTGCCAGCAGCTTAGTACGGGGGGGGCCGTACAATGAGCAGTTCTTC. This encodes CASSLVRGGPYNEQFF.